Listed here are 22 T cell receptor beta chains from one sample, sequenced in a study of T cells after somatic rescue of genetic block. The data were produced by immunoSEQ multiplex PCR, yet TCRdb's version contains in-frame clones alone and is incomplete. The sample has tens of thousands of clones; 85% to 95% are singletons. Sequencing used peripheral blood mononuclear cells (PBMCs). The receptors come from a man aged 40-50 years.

CDR3 sequence: CASRDRGHTGELFF. In DNA form, the CDR3 reads TGTGCCAGCAGGGACAGGGGGCATACCGGGGAGCTGTTTTTT. The rearrangement uses TRBV19 and TRBJ2-2; 12 bases are shared with TRBD1. The junction had 4 bases not matched to a gene; V was cut back by 9 bases and J by 5 bases. Germline assignment: CDR1 LNHDA and CDR2 SQIVND (reference sequence). This CDR3 has 14 amino acids.

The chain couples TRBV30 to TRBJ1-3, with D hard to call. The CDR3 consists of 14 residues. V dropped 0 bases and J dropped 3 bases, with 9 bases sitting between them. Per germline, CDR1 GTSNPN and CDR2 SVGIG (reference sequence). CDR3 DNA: TGTGCCTGGAGTGTACTCTCGCGTGGAAACACCATATATTTT. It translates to CAWSVLSRGNTIYF.

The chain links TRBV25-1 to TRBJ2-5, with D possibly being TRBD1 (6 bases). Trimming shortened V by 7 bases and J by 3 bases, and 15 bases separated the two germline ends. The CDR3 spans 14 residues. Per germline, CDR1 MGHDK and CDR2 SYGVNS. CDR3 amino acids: CASIIRGSKETQYF. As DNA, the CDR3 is TGTGCCAGCATCATTAGGGGGTCAAAAGAGACCCAGTACTTC.

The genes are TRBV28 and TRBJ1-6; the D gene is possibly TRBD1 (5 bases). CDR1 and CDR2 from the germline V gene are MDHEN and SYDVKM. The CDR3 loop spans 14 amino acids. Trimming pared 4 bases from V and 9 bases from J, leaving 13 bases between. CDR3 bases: TGTGCCAGCAGTTGGGGGGGAGTGGGTTCACCCCTCCACTTT. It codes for CASSWGGVGSPLHF.

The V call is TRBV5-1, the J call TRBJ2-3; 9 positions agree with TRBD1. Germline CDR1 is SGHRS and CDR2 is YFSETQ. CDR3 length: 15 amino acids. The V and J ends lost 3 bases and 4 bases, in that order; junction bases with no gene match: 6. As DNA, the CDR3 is TGCGCCAGCAGCTCGGAGGACAGGGGATCAGATACGCAGTATTTT. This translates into CASSSEDRGSDTQYF. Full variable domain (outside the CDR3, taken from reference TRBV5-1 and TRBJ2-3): KAGVTQTPRYLIKTRGQQVTLSCSPISGHRSVSWYQQTPGQGLQFLFEYFSETQRNKGNFPGRFSGRQFSNSRSEMNVSTLELGDSALYLCASSSEDRGSDTQYFGPGTRLTVL.

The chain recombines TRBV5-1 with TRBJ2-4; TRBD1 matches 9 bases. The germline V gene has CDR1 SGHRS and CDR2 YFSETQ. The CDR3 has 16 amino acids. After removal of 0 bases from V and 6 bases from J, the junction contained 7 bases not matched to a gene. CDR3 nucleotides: TGCGCCAGCAGCTTGGCCCTTACAGGGGGCGTAAACATTCAGTACTTC. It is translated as CASSLALTGGVNIQYF.

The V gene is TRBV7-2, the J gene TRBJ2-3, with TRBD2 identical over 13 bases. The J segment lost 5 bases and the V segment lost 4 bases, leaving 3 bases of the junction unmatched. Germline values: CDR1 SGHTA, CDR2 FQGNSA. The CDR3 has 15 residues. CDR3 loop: CASSWTSGSRDTQYF. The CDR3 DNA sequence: TGTGCCAGCAGCTGGACTAGCGGGAGTCGAGATACGCAGTATTTT.

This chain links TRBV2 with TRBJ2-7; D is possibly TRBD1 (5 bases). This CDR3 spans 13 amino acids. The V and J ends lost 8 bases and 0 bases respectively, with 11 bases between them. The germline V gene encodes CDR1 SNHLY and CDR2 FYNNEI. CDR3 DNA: TGTGCCAGCGAGGAAGGGGCCTCCTACGAGCAGTACTTC. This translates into CASEEGASYEQYF.

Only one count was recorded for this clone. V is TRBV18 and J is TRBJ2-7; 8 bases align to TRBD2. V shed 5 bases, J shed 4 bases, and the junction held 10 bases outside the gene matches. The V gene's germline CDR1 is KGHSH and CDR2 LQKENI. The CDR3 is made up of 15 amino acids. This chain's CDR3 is CASSSVAGGTYEQYF. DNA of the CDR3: TGTGCCAGCTCATCGGTGGCGGGGGGTACGTACGAGCAGTACTTC. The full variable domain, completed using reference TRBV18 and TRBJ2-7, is NAGVMQNPRHLVRRRGQEARLRCSPMKGHSHVYWYRQLPEEGLKFMVYLQKENIIDESGMPKERFSAEFPKEGPSILRIQQVVRGDSAAYFCASSSVAGGTYEQYFGPGTRLTVT.

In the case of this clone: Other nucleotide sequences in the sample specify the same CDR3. The CDR3 spells CASSPDSYEQYF. The CDR3 DNA sequence: TGTGCCAGCTCACCGGACAGCTACGAGCAGTACTTC. The rearrangement joins TRBV18 to TRBJ2-7; tentative D call: TRBD1 (6 bases). V was pared by 3 bases and J by 3 bases, with 6 bases between. The V gene's germline CDR1 is KGHSH and CDR2 LQKENI. This CDR3 is built from 12 residues.

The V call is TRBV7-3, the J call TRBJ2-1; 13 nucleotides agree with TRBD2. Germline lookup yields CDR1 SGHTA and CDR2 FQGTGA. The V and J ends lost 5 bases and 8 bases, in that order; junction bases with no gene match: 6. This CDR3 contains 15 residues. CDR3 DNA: TGTGCCAGCAGCCACCGACTAGCGGGGGGCCATGAGCAGTTCTTC. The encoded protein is CASSHRLAGGHEQFF.

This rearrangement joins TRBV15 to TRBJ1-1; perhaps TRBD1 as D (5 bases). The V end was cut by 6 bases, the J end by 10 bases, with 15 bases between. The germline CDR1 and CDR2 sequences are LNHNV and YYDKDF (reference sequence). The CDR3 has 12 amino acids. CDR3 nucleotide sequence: TGTGCCACCAGTACGACTGTAGGGGTAGCTTTCTTT. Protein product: CATSTTVGVAFF.

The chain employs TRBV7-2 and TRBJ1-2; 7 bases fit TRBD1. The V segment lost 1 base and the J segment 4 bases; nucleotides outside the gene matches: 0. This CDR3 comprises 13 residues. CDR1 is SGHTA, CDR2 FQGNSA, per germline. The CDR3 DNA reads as TGTGCCAGCAGCTTAGACAGGGGCTATGGCTACACCTTC. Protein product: CASSLDRGYGYTF.

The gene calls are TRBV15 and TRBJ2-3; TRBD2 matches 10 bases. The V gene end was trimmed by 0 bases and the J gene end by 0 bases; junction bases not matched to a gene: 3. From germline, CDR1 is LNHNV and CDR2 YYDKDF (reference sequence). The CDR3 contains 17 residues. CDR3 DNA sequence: TGTGCCACCAGCAGAGAACTAGCGGGGCCGAGCACAGATACGCAGTATTTT. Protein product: CATSRELAGPSTDTQYF.

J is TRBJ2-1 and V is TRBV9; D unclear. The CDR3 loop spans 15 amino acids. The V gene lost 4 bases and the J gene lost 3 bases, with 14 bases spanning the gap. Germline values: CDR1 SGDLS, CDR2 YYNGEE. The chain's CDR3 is CASSPRAGVYNEQFF. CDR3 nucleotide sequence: TGTGCCAGCAGCCCCAGAGCCGGAGTCTACAATGAGCAGTTCTTC.

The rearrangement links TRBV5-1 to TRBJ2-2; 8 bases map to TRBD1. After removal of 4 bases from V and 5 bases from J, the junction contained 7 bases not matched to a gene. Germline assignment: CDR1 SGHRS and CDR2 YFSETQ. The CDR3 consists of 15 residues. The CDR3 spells CASSPGQGFTGELFF. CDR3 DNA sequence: TGCGCCAGCAGCCCAGGACAGGGATTTACCGGGGAGCTGTTTTTT.

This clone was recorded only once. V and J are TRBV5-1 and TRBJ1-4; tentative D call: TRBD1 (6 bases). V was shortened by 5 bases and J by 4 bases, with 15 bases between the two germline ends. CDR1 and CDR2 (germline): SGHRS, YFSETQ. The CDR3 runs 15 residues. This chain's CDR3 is CASSHGRGVNEKLFF. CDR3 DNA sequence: TGCGCCAGCAGTCACGGAAGGGGGGTTAATGAAAAACTGTTTTTT.

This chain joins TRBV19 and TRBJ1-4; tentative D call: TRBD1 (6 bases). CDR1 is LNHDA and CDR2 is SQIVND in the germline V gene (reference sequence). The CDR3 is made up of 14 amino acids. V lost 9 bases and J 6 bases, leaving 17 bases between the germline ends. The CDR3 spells CASRDGGSDEKLFF. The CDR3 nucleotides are TGTGCCAGCCGAGATGGGGGCTCGGATGAAAAACTGTTTTTT. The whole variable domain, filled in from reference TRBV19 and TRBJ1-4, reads DGGITQSPKYLFRKEGQNVTLSCEQNLNHDAMYWYRQDPGQGLRLIYYSQIVNDFQKGDIAEGYSVSREKKESFPLTVTSAQKNPTAFYLCASRDGGSDEKLFFGSGTQLSVL.

In DNA, the CDR3 is TGTGCCAGCAGCCAAACAGGCCGGGGAAATTCACCCCTCCACTTT. Its translation is CASSQTGRGNSPLHF. The rearrangement joins TRBV11-2 to TRBJ1-6; TRBD1 might be the D (5 bases). CDR1 is SGHAT and CDR2 is FQNNGV in the germline V gene. V gave up 5 bases and J gave up 7 bases, with 15 bases separating them. The CDR3 consists of 15 residues.

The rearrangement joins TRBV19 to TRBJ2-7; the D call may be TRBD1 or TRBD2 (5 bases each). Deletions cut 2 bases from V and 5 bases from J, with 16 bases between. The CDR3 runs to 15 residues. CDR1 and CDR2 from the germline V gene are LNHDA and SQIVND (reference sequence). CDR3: CASSIIWGRDHEQYF. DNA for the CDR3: TGTGCCAGTAGTATAATCTGGGGCAGGGACCACGAGCAGTACTTC.

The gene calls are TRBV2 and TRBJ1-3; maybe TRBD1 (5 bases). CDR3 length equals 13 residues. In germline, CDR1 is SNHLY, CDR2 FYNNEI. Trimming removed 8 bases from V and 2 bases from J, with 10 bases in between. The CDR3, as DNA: TGTGCCAGCGGTACAGGACCTGGAAACACCATATATTTT. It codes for CASGTGPGNTIYF.

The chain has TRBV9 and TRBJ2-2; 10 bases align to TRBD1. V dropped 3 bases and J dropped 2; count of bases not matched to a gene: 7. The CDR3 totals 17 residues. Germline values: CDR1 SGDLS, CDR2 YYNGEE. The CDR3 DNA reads TGTGCCAGCAGCGCCAGACAGGGGGCGCTTAACACCGGGGAGCTGTTTTTT. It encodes CASSARQGALNTGELFF.